The present T cell receptor (beta chain) was sequenced within a study of T-cell reconstitution after alpha-beta-depleted transplantation in children. The study, taken as a whole, reports: After transplant, high TCRbeta diversity at day 60 in some patients arose from surviving recipient T cells and thymic progenitors.

This clonotype was found many times. Its specificity is unknown. The germline CDR1 and CDR2 sequences are MGHDK and SYGVNS. The CDR3 is 20 amino acids. V lost 4 bases and J lost 12; bases outside the gene matches: 22. Construction of the TCRbeta library involved unique molecular identifiers. TCRdb re-analysed the PCR reads in MiXCR, keeping a single row per CDR3 protein. The repertoire holds more than 200,000 distinct CDR3 sequences, 20% to 30% seen once, with about 2.6% in the top ten. This chain connects TRBV25-1 to TRBJ2-1, with 15 bases matching TRBD2. Sample: PBMCs, taken before TCRalphabeta/CD19-depleted stem cell transplant. The receptor comes from a girl aged 2-10 years with Fanconi anemia, due to receive a stem cell transplant. CDR3 in DNA: TGTGCCAGCAGTGGAGACGATGGCGGGACTAGCGGGAGGTACGAGGCAGGGCAGTTCTTC. It specifies CASSGDDGGTSGRYEAGQFF. The variable domain in full, with the rest retrieved from reference TRBV25-1 and TRBJ2-1, is EADIYQTPRYLVIGTGKKITLECSQTMGHDKMYWYQQDPGMELHLIHYSYGVNSTEKGDLSSESTVSRIRTEHFPLTLESARPSHTSQYLCASSGDDGGTSGRYEAGQFFGPGTRLTVL.